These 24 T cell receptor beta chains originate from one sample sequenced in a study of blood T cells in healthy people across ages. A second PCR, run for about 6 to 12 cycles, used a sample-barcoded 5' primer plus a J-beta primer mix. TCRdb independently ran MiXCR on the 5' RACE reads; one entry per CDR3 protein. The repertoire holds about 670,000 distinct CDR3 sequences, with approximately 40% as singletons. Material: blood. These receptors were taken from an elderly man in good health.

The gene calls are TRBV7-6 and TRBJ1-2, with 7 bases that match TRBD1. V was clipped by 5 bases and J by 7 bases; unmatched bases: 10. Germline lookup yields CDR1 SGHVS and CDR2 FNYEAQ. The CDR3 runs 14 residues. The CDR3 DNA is TGTGCCAGCAGCCCCTCACAGGGGCAAGGTGGCTACACCTTC. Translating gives CASSPSQGQGGYTF.

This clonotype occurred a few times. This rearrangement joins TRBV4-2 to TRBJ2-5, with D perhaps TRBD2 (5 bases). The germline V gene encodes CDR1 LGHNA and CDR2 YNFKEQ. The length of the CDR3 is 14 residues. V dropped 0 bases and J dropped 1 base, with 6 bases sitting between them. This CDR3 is CASSQEEAQETQYF. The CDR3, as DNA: TGTGCCAGCAGCCAAGAGGAGGCCCAAGAGACCCAGTACTTC.

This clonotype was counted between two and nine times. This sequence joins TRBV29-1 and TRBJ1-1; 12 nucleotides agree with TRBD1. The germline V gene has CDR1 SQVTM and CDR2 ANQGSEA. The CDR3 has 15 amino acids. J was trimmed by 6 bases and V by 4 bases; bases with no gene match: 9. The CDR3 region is CSVGGDRGLIAEAFF. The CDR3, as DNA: TGCAGCGTTGGGGGGGACAGGGGGCTCATCGCTGAAGCTTTCTTT.

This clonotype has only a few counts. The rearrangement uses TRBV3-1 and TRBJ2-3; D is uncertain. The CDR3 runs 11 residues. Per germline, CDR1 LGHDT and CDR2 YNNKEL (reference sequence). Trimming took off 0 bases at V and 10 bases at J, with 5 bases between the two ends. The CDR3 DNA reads TGTGCCAGCAGCCAAGACGTACCGCAGTATTTT. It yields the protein CASSQDVPQYF.

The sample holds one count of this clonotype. This chain's CDR3 is CASSPVQGNTEAFF. The DNA of the CDR3 is TGTGCCAGCTCACCGGTTCAGGGTAACACTGAAGCTTTCTTT. The chain has TRBV18 and TRBJ1-1, with D perhaps TRBD1 (5 bases). V gave up 3 bases and J gave up 2 bases, with 10 bases separating them. CDR3 length equals 14 residues. Germline CDR1 reads KGHSH; CDR2 reads LQKENI.

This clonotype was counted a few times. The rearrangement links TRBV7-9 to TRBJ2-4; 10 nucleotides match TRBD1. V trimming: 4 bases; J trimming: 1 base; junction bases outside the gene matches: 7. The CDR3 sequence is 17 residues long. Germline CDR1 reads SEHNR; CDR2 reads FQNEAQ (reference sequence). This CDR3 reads CASSSRQGAEAKNIQYF. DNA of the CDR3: TGTGCCAGCAGCTCCCGACAGGGGGCAGAGGCCAAAAACATTCAGTACTTC.

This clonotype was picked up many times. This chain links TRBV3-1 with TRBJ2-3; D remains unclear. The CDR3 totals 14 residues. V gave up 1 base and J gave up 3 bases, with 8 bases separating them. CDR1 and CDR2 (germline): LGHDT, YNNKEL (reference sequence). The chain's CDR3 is CASSQGGGTDTQYF. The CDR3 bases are TGTGCCAGCAGCCAAGGTGGTGGTACAGATACGCAGTATTTT.

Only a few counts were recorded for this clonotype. The CDR3 loop reads CASSPGGGLDEKLFF. CDR3 sequence (DNA): TGTGCCAGCAGCCCCGGCGGGGGACTTGATGAAAAACTGTTTTTT. This chain joins TRBV7-9 and TRBJ1-4; TRBD1 might be the D (5 bases). Germline CDR1 and CDR2: SEHNR and FQNEAQ (reference sequence). V was trimmed by 5 bases and J by 6 bases, leaving 16 bases between them. CDR3 length: 15 amino acids.

The CDR3 region is CASSHPRGEQYF. In DNA, the CDR3 is TGTGCCAGCAGCCACCCTAGAGGGGAGCAGTACTTC. The chain is built from TRBV7-6 and TRBJ2-7; D may be TRBD2 (5 bases). V gave up 5 bases and J gave up 7 bases, with 12 bases separating them. Germline values: CDR1 SGHVS, CDR2 FNYEAQ. The CDR3 length is 12 residues.

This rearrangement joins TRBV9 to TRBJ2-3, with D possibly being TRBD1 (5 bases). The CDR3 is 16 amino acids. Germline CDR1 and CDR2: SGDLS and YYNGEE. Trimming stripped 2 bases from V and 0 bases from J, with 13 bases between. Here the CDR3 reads CASSVQARVSTDTQYF. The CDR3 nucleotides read TGTGCCAGCAGCGTTCAGGCCAGGGTGAGCACAGATACGCAGTATTTT.

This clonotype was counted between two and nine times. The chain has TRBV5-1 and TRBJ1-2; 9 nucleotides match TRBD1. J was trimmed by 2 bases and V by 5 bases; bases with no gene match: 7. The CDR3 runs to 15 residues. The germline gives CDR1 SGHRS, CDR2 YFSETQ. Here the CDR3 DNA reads TGCGCCAGCAGGATGACCGACAGGGGGAACTATGGCTACACCTTC. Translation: CASRMTDRGNYGYTF.

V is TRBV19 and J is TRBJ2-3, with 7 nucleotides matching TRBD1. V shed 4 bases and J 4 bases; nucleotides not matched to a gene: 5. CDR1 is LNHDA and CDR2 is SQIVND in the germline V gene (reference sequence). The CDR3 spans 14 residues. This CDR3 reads CASSTGQDPDTQYF. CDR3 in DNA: TGTGCCAGTAGTACTGGACAGGACCCAGATACGCAGTATTTT.

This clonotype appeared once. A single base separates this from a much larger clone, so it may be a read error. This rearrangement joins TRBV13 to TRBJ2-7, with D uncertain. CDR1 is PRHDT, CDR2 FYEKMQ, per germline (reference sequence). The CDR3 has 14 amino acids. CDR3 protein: CASSVGPIAYEQYF. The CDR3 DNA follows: TGTGCCAGCAGCGTAGGACCTATTGCCTACGAGCAGTACTTC.

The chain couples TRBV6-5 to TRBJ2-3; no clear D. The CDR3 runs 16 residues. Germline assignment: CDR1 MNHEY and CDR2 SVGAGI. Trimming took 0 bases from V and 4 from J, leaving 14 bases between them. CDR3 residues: CASSYSSTALPDTQYF. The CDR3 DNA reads TGTGCCAGCAGTTACTCGAGTACGGCGCTTCCAGATACGCAGTATTTT.

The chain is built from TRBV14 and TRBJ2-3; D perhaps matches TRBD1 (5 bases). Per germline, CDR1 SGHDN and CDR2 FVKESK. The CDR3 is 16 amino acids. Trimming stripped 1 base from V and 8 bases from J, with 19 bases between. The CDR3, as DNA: TGTGCCAGCAGCCAAGCCGGGCGTGAAGTAAGGGGTACGCAGTATTTT. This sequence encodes CASSQAGREVRGTQYF. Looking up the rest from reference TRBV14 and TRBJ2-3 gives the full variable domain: EAGVTQFPSHSVIEKGQTVTLRCDPISGHDNLYWYRRVMGKEIKFLLHFVKESKQDESGMPNNRFLAERTGGTYSTLKVQPAELEDSGVYFCASSQAGREVRGTQYFGPGTRLTVL.

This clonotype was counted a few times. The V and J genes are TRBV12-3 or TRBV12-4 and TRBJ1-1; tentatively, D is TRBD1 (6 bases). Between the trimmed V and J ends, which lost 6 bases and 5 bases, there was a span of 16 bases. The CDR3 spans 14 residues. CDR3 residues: CASRSQGRATEAFF. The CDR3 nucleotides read TGTGCCAGCAGGTCACAGGGTAGGGCTACTGAAGCTTTCTTT.

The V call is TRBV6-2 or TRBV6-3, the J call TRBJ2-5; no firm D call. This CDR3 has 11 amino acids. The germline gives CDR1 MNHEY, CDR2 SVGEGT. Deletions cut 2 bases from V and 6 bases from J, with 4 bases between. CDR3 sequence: CASSYLQTQYF. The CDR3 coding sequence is TGTGCCAGCAGTTACCTCCAGACCCAGTACTTC.

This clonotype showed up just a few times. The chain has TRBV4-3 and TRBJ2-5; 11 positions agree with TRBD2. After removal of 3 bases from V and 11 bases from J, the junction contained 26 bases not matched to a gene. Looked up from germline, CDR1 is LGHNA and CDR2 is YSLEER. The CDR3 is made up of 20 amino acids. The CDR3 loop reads CASSQDLSLRLAGKFNEQYF. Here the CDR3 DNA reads TGCGCCAGCAGCCAGGATTTGTCGTTGAGACTAGCGGGAAAATTCAATGAGCAGTACTTC.

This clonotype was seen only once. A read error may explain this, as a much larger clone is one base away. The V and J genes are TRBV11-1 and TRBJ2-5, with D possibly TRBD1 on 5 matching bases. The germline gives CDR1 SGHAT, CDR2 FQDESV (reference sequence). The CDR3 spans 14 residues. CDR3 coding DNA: TGTGCCAGCAGCCGTACAGGATTCCAAGAGGCCCAGTACTTC. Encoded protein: CASSRTGFQEAQYF. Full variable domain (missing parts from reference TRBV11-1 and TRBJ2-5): EAEVAQSPRYKITEKSQAVAFWCDPISGHATLYWYRQILGQGPELLVQFQDESVVDDSQLPKDRFSAERLKGVDSTLKIQPAELGDSAMYLCASSRTGFQEAQYFGPGTRLLVL.

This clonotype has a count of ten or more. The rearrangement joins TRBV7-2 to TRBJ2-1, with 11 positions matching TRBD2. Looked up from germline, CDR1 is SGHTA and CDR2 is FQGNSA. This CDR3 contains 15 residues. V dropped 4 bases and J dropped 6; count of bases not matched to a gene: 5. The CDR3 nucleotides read TGTGCCAGCAGCTCCTTAGCGGGGGGGAGCAATGAGCAGTTCTTC. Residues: CASSSLAGGSNEQFF.

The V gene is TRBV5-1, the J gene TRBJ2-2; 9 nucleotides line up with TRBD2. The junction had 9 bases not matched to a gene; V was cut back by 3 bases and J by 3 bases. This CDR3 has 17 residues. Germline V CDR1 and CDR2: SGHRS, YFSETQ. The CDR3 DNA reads TGCGCCAGCAGCTCCAACGGACTAGCGACGGACACCGGGGAGCTGTTTTTT. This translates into CASSSNGLATDTGELFF.

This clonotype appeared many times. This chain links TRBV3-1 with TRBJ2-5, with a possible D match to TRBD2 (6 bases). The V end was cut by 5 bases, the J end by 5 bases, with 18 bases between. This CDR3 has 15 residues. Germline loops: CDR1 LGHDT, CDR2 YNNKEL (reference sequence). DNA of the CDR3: TGTGCCAGCAGCGAGAATCCGGGACTCGGGGAGACCCAGTACTTC. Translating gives CASSENPGLGETQYF.

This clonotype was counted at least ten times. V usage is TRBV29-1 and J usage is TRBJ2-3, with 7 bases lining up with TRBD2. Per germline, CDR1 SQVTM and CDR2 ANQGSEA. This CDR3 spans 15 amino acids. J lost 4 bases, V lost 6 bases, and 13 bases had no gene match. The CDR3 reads CSVPFFAGEADTQYF. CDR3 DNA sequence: TGCAGCGTACCCTTTTTTGCGGGAGAAGCAGATACGCAGTATTTT.

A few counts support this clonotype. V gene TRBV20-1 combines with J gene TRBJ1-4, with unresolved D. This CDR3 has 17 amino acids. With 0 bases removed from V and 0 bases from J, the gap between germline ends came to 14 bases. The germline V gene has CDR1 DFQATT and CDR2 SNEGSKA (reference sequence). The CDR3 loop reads CSARDQDRLPTNEKLFF. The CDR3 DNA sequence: TGCAGTGCTAGAGACCAGGACCGCCTTCCAACTAATGAAAAACTGTTTTTT.